This TCR beta chain was documented in a study of patients and donors after allogeneic stem cell transplantation. TCRdb redid the calling of the RT-PCR reads with MiXCR, one entry per CDR3 protein. Among about 76,000 distinct CDR3 sequences listed, about a quarter were seen once. CDR3 length equals 14 residues. The V end was cut by 3 bases, the J end by 7 bases, with 13 bases between. CDR1 is LGHNA and CDR2 is YSLEER in the germline V gene. This chain links TRBV4-3 with TRBJ2-1; D remains ambiguous. Sequencing input: blood, either unsorted or a sorted T cell fraction (not recorded which). The TCR originated in a human donor who was either an allogeneic HSCT recipient or a stem cell or donor lymphocyte infusion donor (not recorded which). It is not recorded whose cells these are; they may come from a transplant donor. The CDR3: CASSHTPVENEQFF. The CDR3 region has the DNA TGCGCCAGCAGCCATACCCCCGTGGAGAATGAGCAGTTCTTC.